These 7 T cell receptor beta chains were sequenced from one sample in a study of blood T cell repertoires in COVID-19. Clones were read by immunoSEQ multiplex PCR, and TCRdb kept only the in-frame ones, dropping some. The data show some 400,000 clones, 75% to 90% seen once. The specimen was PBMCs or T cells enriched from blood (not recorded which). Receptors were obtained from a man aged 25 to 45 who had recovered from COVID-19.

Regarding this clone: In the same sample, other DNA sequences code for this CDR3. V and J are TRBV3-1 (or the pseudogene TRBV3-2) and TRBJ2-2; D ambiguous. CDR3 size: 14 residues. Germline V CDR1 and CDR2: LGHDT, YNNKEL (reference sequence). The ends were cut back, 1 base at V and 1 base at J, with 4 bases in the middle. The CDR3: CASSQGGNTGELFF. The CDR3 DNA reads as TGTGCCAGCAGCCAAGGAGGGAACACCGGGGAGCTGTTTTTT.

With regard to this clone: Because the CDR3 is missing its conserved closing phenylalanine or tryptophan, this is likely a read error. It is unclear where the CDR3 begins or ends on the DNA, so no DNA is shown, and the CDR3 is as TCRdb lists it. The CDR3 spells CASSPLVL. V and J are TRBV11-2 and TRBJ2-7; TRBD2, as called in the table, went unchecked against the DNA. Germline V lookup: CDR1 SGHAT, CDR2 FQNNGV. Including both end residues, the CDR3 is 8 amino acids long.

This clone was counted once. This chain uses TRBV5-4 with TRBJ2-3; 7 bases are a match to TRBD1. This CDR3 is built from 14 residues. From germline, CDR1 is SGHNT and CDR2 YYREEE (reference sequence). The ends lost 4 bases at V and 1 base at J; junction bases unmatched: 3. In DNA form, the CDR3 reads TGTGCCAGCAGCCTACAGGGGCGCACAGATACGCAGTATTTT. Protein sequence: CASSLQGRTDTQYF. The variable domain in full, completed from reference TRBV5-4 and TRBJ2-3, reads ETGVTQSPTHLIKTRGQQVTLRCSSQSGHNTVSWYQQALGQGPQFIFQYYREEENGRGNFPPRFSGLQFPNYSSELNVNALELDDSALYLCASSLQGRTDTQYFGPGTRLTVL.

The chain recombines TRBV7-8 with TRBJ1-6; 11 positions agree with TRBD1. Germline CDR1 and CDR2: SGHVS and FQNEAQ. Germline trimming cut 2 bases from V and 7 bases from J; bases unmatched to any gene: 1. The CDR3 loop spans 15 amino acids. The CDR3 loop reads CASSLRDRGNSPLHF. The CDR3 nucleotides are TGTGCCAGCAGCTTAAGGGACAGGGGGAATTCACCCCTCCACTTT.

The gene calls are TRBV5-4 and TRBJ2-5; a possible D gene is TRBD1 (5 bases). The CDR3 loop spans 13 amino acids. Germline loops: CDR1 SGHNT, CDR2 YYREEE (reference sequence). V was pared by 0 bases and J by 5 bases, with 8 bases between. CDR3 sequence: CASSLARGETQYF. The DNA of the CDR3 is TGTGCCAGCAGCTTGGCTAGGGGTGAGACCCAGTACTTC.

J is TRBJ2-2 and V is TRBV5-1, with 14 bases that match TRBD2. Germline CDR1 SGHRS, CDR2 YFSETQ. The CDR3 loop spans 18 amino acids. V shed 0 bases and J 2 bases; nucleotides not matched to a gene: 3. CDR3 nucleotides: TGCGCCAGCAGCTTGGGACTAGCGGGAGGGGCTAACACCGGGGAGCTGTTTTTT. It codes for CASSLGLAGGANTGELFF.

This clone was recorded only once. The V gene is TRBV6-5, the J gene TRBJ1-1; D perhaps matches TRBD1 (5 bases). There are 15 residues in the CDR3. Per the germline V gene, CDR1 is MNHEY and CDR2 is SVGAGI. V lost 4 bases and J 5 bases, leaving 17 bases between the germline ends. CDR3 loop: CASSSQGHLRTEAFF. CDR3 nucleotides: TGTGCCAGCAGTTCCCAGGGCCACTTGAGGACTGAAGCTTTCTTT.